Reported below is one T cell receptor (beta chain). This sample is drawn from a study of control samples from healthy donors and cancer patients. The CDR3 is made up of 14 amino acids. CDR1 and CDR2 from the germline V gene are MNHEY and SVGAGI. Trimming left V 3 bases short and J 2 bases short, with 10 bases between. Method: immunoSEQ multiplex PCR; TCRdb's copy keeps in-frame clones and lacks some. Here the sample spans hundreds of thousands of clones, over 75% being singletons. V usage is TRBV6-5 and J usage is TRBJ1-1; D ambiguous. This TCR came from a man aged 35 to 55 with head and neck cancer. The sample comprised PBMCs. In DNA form, the CDR3 reads TGTGCCAGCAGTTATGTCCGGGGAAACACTGAAGCTTTCTTT. Translation gives CASSYVRGNTEAFF.